This is a list of T cell receptor beta chains from one sample in a study of T cell changes during pregnancy in multiple sclerosis. The assay was immunoSEQ multiplex PCR, and TCRdb's table has in-frame clones only and misses some. The profile shows almost 65,000 clones, about 90% of them singletons. Specimen: peripheral blood, collected in the first trimester of pregnancy. These receptors originate from a female donor with multiple sclerosis, enrolled in a pregnancy study. The CDR3 runs from the conserved cysteine through the conserved F or W. Each record gives: J gene, CDR3 length, clone size, V gene, D gene, CDR3 protein, CDR3 DNA. A D gene is named only where the DNA matches it firmly. Clone size is shown for a subset of rows, as once, few, many or a class of expanded clone.

>TRBJ1-1|16|NA|TRBV5-1|NA
CASSLDGGVRNTKAFF
TGCGCCAGCAGCTTGGATGGGGGGGTCCGAAACACTAAAGCTTTCTTT
>TRBJ2-1|14|NA|TRBV7-9|NA
CASSLELAGNEQFF
TGTGCCAGCAGCTTAGAACTGGCCGGGAATGAGCAGTTCTTC
>TRBJ2-1|14|NA|TRBV18|NA
CASSPFGGYNEQFF
TGTGCCAGCTCACCCTTCGGGGGTTACAATGAGCAGTTCTTC
>TRBJ2-7|14|NA|TRBV7-9|TRBD2
CASRSSGSSYEQYF
TGTGCCAGCAGGTCTAGCGGGAGCTCCTACGAGCAGTACTTC
>TRBJ1-1|13|NA|TRBV9|TRBD1
CASSPRQGTEAFF
TGTGCCAGCAGCCCCCGACAGGGTACTGAAGCTTTCTTT
>TRBJ2-2|15|NA|TRBV19|TRBD1
CASSRPGTGAGELFF
TGTGCCAGTTCAAGGCCCGGGACAGGGGCCGGGGAGCTGTTTTTT
>TRBJ2-5|17|NA|TRBV2|TRBD2
CASRKFSGLAIQETQYF
TGTGCCAGCAGAAAATTTAGCGGGCTTGCCATCCAAGAGACCCAGTACTTC
>TRBJ2-5|19|NA|TRBV19|TRBD2
CASSDLPFGTTLGRETQYF
TGTGCCAGTAGTGACCTGCCCTTCGGGACTACTTTGGGGAGAGAGACCCAGTACTTC
>TRBJ2-2|15|NA|TRBV15|TRBD1
CATSTDRGPTGELFF
TGTGCCACCAGCACGGACAGGGGACCCACCGGGGAGCTGTTTTTT
>TRBJ2-5|16|NA|TRBV29-1|TRBD1
CSASDRGRIVGETQYF
TGCAGCGCCTCCGACAGGGGGCGCATCGTTGGAGAGACCCAGTACTTC
>TRBJ2-7|14|NA|TRBV28|NA
CASSFRQGGHEQYF
TGTGCCAGCAGTTTTAGGCAGGGAGGCCACGAGCAGTACTTC
>TRBJ2-6|15|NA|TRBV6-1|NA
CASAAAASGANVLTF
TGTGCCAGCGCCGCCGCGGCCTCTGGGGCCAACGTCCTGACTTTC
>TRBJ2-3|15|NA|TRBV6-1|TRBD1
CASSPGQGTTDTQYF
TGTGCCAGCAGCCCGGGACAGGGGACCACAGATACGCAGTATTTT
>TRBJ1-2|11|NA|TRBV29-1|NA
CSVETAGGYTF
TGCAGCGTTGAGACAGCGGGAGGCTACACCTTC
>TRBJ2-3|18|NA|TRBV29-1|TRBD2
CSVAVGQTSGRSTDTQYF
TGCAGCGTTGCGGTAGGGCAGACTAGCGGACGAAGCACAGATACGCAGTATTTT
>TRBJ2-5|14|once|TRBV14|NA
CASSQPGVGETQYF
TGTGCCAGCAGCCAACCGGGAGTGGGGGAGACCCAGTACTTC